This is a list of T cell receptor beta chains from one sample in a study of T-cell reconstitution after alpha-beta-depleted transplantation in children. Each CDR3 protein gets one entry after TCRdb re-called the PCR reads with MiXCR. The table records approximately 500,000 distinct CDR3 sequences, more than 9% of them present only once. The sequenced sample was PBMCs, obtained before TCRalphabeta/CD19-depleted stem cell transplant. These TCRs come from a child aged 2-15 years with inherited bone marrow failure, due to receive a stem cell transplant. The CDR3 runs from the conserved cysteine through the conserved F or W. D genes are given only for firm matches. Only part of the rows carry a size: once, few, many, or a class if the clone is expanded.

v_gene,abundance,d_gene,j_gene,CDR3nt,CDR3aa
TRBV24-1,many,TRBD1,TRBJ2-2,TGTGCCACCAGTGATACGGGACAGGGGACCGGGGAGCTGTTTTTT,CATSDTGQGTGELFF
TRBV10-3,many,TRBD1,TRBJ1-1,TGTGCCATCCAGCCCCGGACAGGGGGCCTCTCTGAAGCTTTCTTT,CAIQPRTGGLSEAFF
TRBV7-9,many,NA,TRBJ2-7,TGTGCCAGCAGCTCCGGGACACACTCCTACGAGCAGTACTTC,CASSSGTHSYEQYF
TRBV5-5,NA,NA,TRBJ2-2,TGTGCCAGCAGCCGAAACATTATCGACACCGGGGAGCTGTTTTTT,CASSRNIIDTGELFF
TRBV4-3,many,NA,TRBJ2-7,TGCGCCAGCAGCCAAGAAGCTGTAGGAGCCTCCTACGAGCAGTACTTC,CASSQEAVGASYEQYF
TRBV7-2,many,NA,TRBJ2-1,TGTGCCAGCAGCGCCCTAAAGGGGGCGCAGGTAGCGGGATCTCCTGGGGGGCAGTTCTTC,CASSALKGAQVAGSPGGQFF
TRBV9,many,NA,TRBJ2-2,TGTGCCAGCAGCGTGGGGGGAGCCAGGGGGAAGCTGTTTTTT,CASSVGGARGKLFF
TRBV5-1,many,TRBD1,TRBJ2-3,TGCGCCAGCAGCATCGGACAGGGGAGCACAGATACGCAGTATTTT,CASSIGQGSTDTQYF
TRBV27,many,TRBD2,TRBJ2-3,TGTGCCAGCAGTTCCGTTTTCGGGAGGAGCACAGATACGCAGTATTTT,CASSSVFGRSTDTQYF
TRBV28,few,TRBD1,TRBJ2-7,TGTGCCAGCAGTTTAGGGGACAGGGGCCTATCCTACGAGCAGTACTTC,CASSLGDRGLSYEQYF
TRBV24-1,NA,TRBD1,TRBJ2-5,TGTGCCACCGGGCAGGGGGCAATCCAAGAGACCCAGTACTTC,CATGQGAIQETQYF
TRBV2,many,NA,TRBJ2-1,TGTGCCAGCAGTTCGGGGGATGAATACAATGAGCAGTTCTTC,CASSSGDEYNEQFF
TRBV2,many,NA,TRBJ1-4,TGTGCCAGCGATGAACAGGGCACTAATGAAAAACTGTTTTTT,CASDEQGTNEKLFF
TRBV7-2,NA,NA,TRBJ2-3,TGTGCCAGCAGCTTAGAGGGGGAGGGGAGCACAGGTACGCAGTATTTT,CASSLEGEGSTGTQYF
TRBV30,few,NA,TRBJ2-2,TGTGCCTGGAGTCCTAATAAATACACGGCCGGGGAGCTGTTTTTT,CAWSPNKYTAGELFF
TRBV7-9,many,NA,TRBJ2-1,TGTGCCAGCAGCCAGCCTTTTGGACAGCTAGACAATGAGCAGTTCTTC,CASSQPFGQLDNEQFF
TRBV5-4,many,TRBD2,TRBJ2-3,TGTGCCAGCAGCGCCGTAGCGGGAGTAGGAACAGATACGCAGTATTTT,CASSAVAGVGTDTQYF
TRBV19,many,NA,TRBJ1-5,TGTGCCAGTAGTGGAATTACAGTTTCCAATCAGCCCCAGCATTTT,CASSGITVSNQPQHF
TRBV7-9,many,TRBD2,TRBJ2-2,TGTGCCAGCAGAACTGGACTAGCGGGAGTCACCGGGGAGCTGTTTTTT,CASRTGLAGVTGELFF
TRBV7-8,many,NA,TRBJ2-7,TGTGCCAGCAGCTTACGGGGGACCGAGCAGTACTTC,CASSLRGTEQYF
TRBV6-2/TRBV6-3,many,NA,TRBJ1-2,TGTGCCAGCAGCCAGTCCCTGCGCCAAGGCTATGGCTACACCTTC,CASSQSLRQGYGYTF
TRBV25-1,few,NA,TRBJ2-7,TGTGCCAGCAGTAGGCGGACCGCCTACGAGCAGTACTTC,CASSRRTAYEQYF
TRBV12-3/TRBV12-4,many,NA,TRBJ2-5,TGTGCCAGCAGTTCCATCGGCGTCGGCAGGGAGAAAGAGACCCAGTACTTC,CASSSIGVGREKETQYF
TRBV27,many,NA,TRBJ2-5,TGTGCCAGCAGTTTATCAGCAGGGGAGACCCAGTACTTC,CASSLSAGETQYF
TRBV10-3,many,NA,TRBJ2-5,TGTGCCATCAGTGAGTCTCCCAGGGAAGAGACCCAGTACTTC,CAISESPREETQYF
TRBV30,many,NA,TRBJ2-3,TGTGCCTGGAGTGAAGGGGCCTCCCTTAGCACAGATACGCAGTATTTT,CAWSEGASLSTDTQYF
TRBV20-1,many,TRBD1,TRBJ2-1,TGCAGTGCTAGCGGTAGACAGGGTTCCTACAATGAGCAGTTCTTC,CSASGRQGSYNEQFF
TRBV29-1,many,NA,TRBJ2-3,TGCAGCGTTGAACGGGCCACAGATACGCAGTATTTT,CSVERATDTQYF
TRBV4-3,few,NA,TRBJ2-7,TGCGCCAGCAGCCAAGCCCCCTCCTGGGTGGCAGGGGAAAAATCCTACGAGCAGTACTTC,CASSQAPSWVAGEKSYEQYF
TRBV4-3,NA,TRBD1,TRBJ2-7,TGCGCCAGCAGCCAAGATTCCCCCCGACAGGGGAGCTACGAGCAGTACTTC,CASSQDSPRQGSYEQYF
TRBV11-2,NA,NA,TRBJ2-2,TGTGCCAGCAGCTTAGTGAGGTACACCGGGGAGCTGTTTTTT,CASSLVRYTGELFF
TRBV20-1,few,TRBD2,TRBJ2-7,TGCAGTGCTCCCGGGACTAGCGACTACGAGCAGTACTTC,CSAPGTSDYEQYF
TRBV7-2,NA,TRBD2,TRBJ2-7,TGTGCCAGCAGGCTTGGGGCGGGAGGGACGTACGAGCAGTACTTC,CASRLGAGGTYEQYF
TRBV20-1,many,NA,TRBJ1-2,TGCAGTGCTAGGGGAGGGCGGATCGCTAACTATGGCTACACCTTC,CSARGGRIANYGYTF
TRBV7-6,many,NA,TRBJ2-3,TGTGCCAGCAGCTCCCCCGGGGCAGGGGTCATGGATACGCAGTATTTT,CASSSPGAGVMDTQYF
TRBV20-1,NA,TRBD2,TRBJ2-3,TGCAGTGCTAGACCCCCGACTAGCGGGCCAGATACGCAGTATTTT,CSARPPTSGPDTQYF
TRBV20-1,few,NA,TRBJ1-1,TGCAGTGCTAGGGGCCCAGGGTACACTGAAGCTTTCTTT,CSARGPGYTEAFF
TRBV10-1,many,NA,TRBJ1-1,TGCGCCAGCAGCAAGACAGCGAACACTGAAGCTTTCTTT,CASSKTANTEAFF
TRBV29-1,many,NA,TRBJ2-7,TGCAGCGTTGAAGGGGACACCGACTACGAGCAGTACTTC,CSVEGDTDYEQYF
TRBV19,many,TRBD1,TRBJ2-7,TGTGCCAGCCGAGGACAGGACTACGAGCAGTACTTC,CASRGQDYEQYF
TRBV20-1,NA,TRBD1,TRBJ1-2,TGCAGTGCCAGCGTTCCTCAGGGGGACGGCTACACCTTC,CSASVPQGDGYTF
TRBV4-3,few,TRBD1,TRBJ2-2,TGCGCCAGCAGCCATAAGACCGGGACAGGGCTGACCGGGGAGCTGTTTTTT,CASSHKTGTGLTGELFF
TRBV5-7,many,NA,TRBJ2-7,TGTGCCAGCAGCTGGTACCTCTACGAGCAGTACTTC,CASSWYLYEQYF